This T cell receptor beta chain comes out of a study of shared clonotypes between healthy human individuals. Sequenced by immunoSEQ multiplex PCR; TCRdb stores in-frame clones only, minus some. The sample contains 2,100,000 or so clones, approximately 96% of which appear only once. This CDR3 contains 16 residues. CDR1 SGHRS and CDR2 YFSETQ come from the germline V gene. The V gene end was trimmed by 4 bases and the J gene end by 6 bases; junction bases not matched to a gene: 5. The TCR originated in a man aged 18 to 35 in good health. V usage is TRBV5-1 and J usage is TRBJ2-3; 16 nucleotides align to TRBD2. Material: naive CD4+ T cells sorted from blood. The subset is: CD45RA+ positively selected. The CDR3 DNA follows: TGCGCCAGCAGCATCGGGACTAGCGGGGGGGCCGATACGCAGTATTTT. It yields the protein CASSIGTSGGADTQYF. Drawing the rest from reference TRBV5-1 and TRBJ2-3, the complete variable domain is KAGVTQTPRYLIKTRGQQVTLSCSPISGHRSVSWYQQTPGQGLQFLFEYFSETQRNKGNFPGRFSGRQFSNSRSEMNVSTLELGDSALYLCASSIGTSGGADTQYFGPGTRLTVL.